The 26 T cell receptor beta chains listed next were all sequenced from one sample in a study of OX40 agonist ivuxolimab in advanced cancers. Some clones are missing from TCRdb's copy, which holds only in-frame ones; the method was immunoSEQ multiplex PCR. The data show about 68,000 clones, around four fifths seen once. This specimen consisted of CD4+ or CD8+ T cells sorted from blood, obtained in a trial of the OX40 agonist ivuxolimab. The receptors were gathered from an adult with an advanced solid tumor such as melanoma, head and neck, liver or kidney cancer.

V is TRBV18 and J is TRBJ1-1; 7 bases are shared with TRBD1. The length of the CDR3 is 13 residues. Germline V gene sequence: CDR1 KGHSH, CDR2 LQKENI. V gave up 4 bases and J gave up 4 bases; unmatched junction bases: 3. The CDR3 spells CASSQGTVTEAFF. The DNA of the CDR3 is TGTGCCAGCTCACAGGGGACAGTCACTGAAGCTTTCTTT.

The rearrangement links TRBV7-2 to TRBJ2-3; TRBD2 aligns across 10 bases. Trimming cost V 7 bases and J 5 bases; bases outside gene matches: 9. CDR1 and CDR2 (germline): SGHTA, FQGNSA. The CDR3 spans 15 residues. CDR3 sequence: CASTGAGGLLDTQYF. CDR3 in DNA: TGTGCCAGCACCGGAGCGGGAGGGCTATTAGATACGCAGTATTTT.

This chain uses TRBV2 with TRBJ2-5, with D unclear. The CDR3 sequence is 11 residues long. Germline-derived CDR1 and CDR2 are SNHLY and FYNNEI. V was clipped by 2 bases and J by 5 bases, with 3 bases between them. CDR3 DNA sequence: TGTGCCAGCAGTGAATGGGAGACCCAGTACTTC. Translation: CASSEWETQYF.

The chain combines TRBV11-2 with TRBJ2-1; weak D call: TRBD2 (6 bases). The CDR3 is 15 residues long. V lost 3 bases and J lost 3, with 12 bases in between. Germline CDR1 and CDR2: SGHAT and FQNNGV. The CDR3 loop is CASSFKRADYNEQFF. Written as DNA, the CDR3 is TGTGCCAGCAGCTTCAAGCGGGCAGACTACAATGAGCAGTTCTTC.

The rearrangement joins TRBV5-5 to TRBJ1-2; D remains unclear. Trimming removed 2 bases from V and 8 bases from J, with 7 bases in between. Germline V gene sequence: CDR1 SGHKS, CDR2 YYEKEE (reference sequence). The CDR3 runs to 11 residues. The CDR3 DNA is TGTGCCAGCAGCTTAGTAGCGGGCTACACCTTC. This translates into CASSLVAGYTF.

The rearrangement joins TRBV4-2 to TRBJ1-2, with D possibly matching TRBD1 (5 bases). The CDR3 covers 16 residues. With 5 bases removed from V and 4 bases from J, the gap between germline ends came to 20 bases. The germline gives CDR1 LGHNA, CDR2 YNFKEQ. CDR3 coding DNA: TGTGCCAGCAGCGCGGGGGAAAGCACAGGCGGCTATGGCTACACCTTC. Translated: CASSAGESTGGYGYTF.

This chain links TRBV28 with TRBJ1-4; 7 bases map to TRBD1. The germline gives CDR1 MDHEN, CDR2 SYDVKM. The junction had 2 bases not matched to a gene; V was cut back by 4 bases and J by 3 bases. There are 14 residues in the CDR3. Here the CDR3 DNA reads TGTGCCAGCAGTTCGCAGGGGGCTAATGAAAAACTGTTTTTT. Translating it yields CASSSQGANEKLFF.

This clone was counted once. The chain combines TRBV4-3 with TRBJ1-5, with D unresolved. CDR1 and CDR2 (germline): LGHNA, YSLEER. V was pared by 0 bases and J by 11 bases, with 11 bases between. The CDR3 spans 13 residues. In DNA form, the CDR3 reads TGCGCCAGCAGCCAAGATCTTGGAAAGGCCCAGCATTTT. It translates to CASSQDLGKAQHF.

This chain joins TRBV6-5 and TRBJ1-1, with TRBD1 identical over 8 bases. With 6 bases clipped from V and 4 bases from J, the junction kept 7 bases outside the gene matches. CDR1 and CDR2 (germline): MNHEY, SVGAGI. The CDR3 totals 14 residues. CDR3 nucleotide sequence: TGTGCCAGCAGCACACAGGGGGGAGTCACTGAAGCTTTCTTT. Amino acid sequence: CASSTQGGVTEAFF.

The chain employs TRBV7-9 and TRBJ2-7; perhaps TRBD2 as D (6 bases). The germline V gene has CDR1 SEHNR and CDR2 FQNEAQ (reference sequence). The length of the CDR3 is 13 residues. The V end lost 3 bases, the J end lost 12 bases, and 18 bases lay between the germline ends. CDR3 protein: CASSLSRWEVRYF. The CDR3 DNA is TGTGCCAGCAGCTTGTCCCGGTGGGAGGTTAGGTACTTC.

This clone was seen many times. CDR3 nucleotide sequence: TGCGCCAGCAGCAAGGGAAGTGGACAGGGGGCCGACCTGTTTTTT. This translates into CASSKGSGQGADLFF. This chain connects TRBV4-1 to TRBJ1-4; 11 bases agree with TRBD1. J was trimmed by 14 bases and V by 5 bases; bases with no gene match: 13. Germline V CDR1 and CDR2: MGHRA, YSYEKL. The CDR3 runs 15 residues.

The gene calls are TRBV5-6 and TRBJ2-5; D tentatively fits TRBD1 or TRBD2 (5 bases each). The assigned J gene may be wrong: the sequence end matches TRBJ2-7 better. This CDR3 is built from 15 residues. Germline CDR1 and CDR2: SGHDT and YYEEEE. The CDR3 here is CASSPRDGSSYEQYF. In DNA form, the CDR3 reads TGTGCCAGCAGTCCCAGGGACGGAAGCTCCTACGAGCAGTACTTC.

The CDR3 sequence is CASSSETGLNNQPQHF. In nucleotides, the CDR3 is TGTGCCAGCAGCTCCGAGACAGGGTTGAACAATCAGCCCCAGCATTTT. The gene calls are TRBV7-8 and TRBJ1-5, with 7 bases lining up with TRBD1. CDR3 length equals 16 residues. After removal of 4 bases from V and 3 bases from J, the junction contained 9 bases not matched to a gene. CDR1 SGHVS and CDR2 FQNEAQ come from the germline V gene. Full variable domain (missing parts from reference TRBV7-8 and TRBJ1-5): GAGVSQSPRYKVAKRGQDVALRCDPISGHVSLFWYQQALGQGPEFLTYFQNEAQLDKSGLPSDRFFAERPEGSVSTLKIQRTQQEDSAVYLCASSSETGLNNQPQHFGDGTRLSIL.

The gene calls are TRBV19 and TRBJ1-2; D gene unclear. The CDR3 consists of 10 residues. Trimming left V 3 bases short and J 6 bases short, with 2 bases between. CDR1 and CDR2 (germline): LNHDA, SQIVND (reference sequence). In DNA, the CDR3 is TGTGCCAGTAGTATGGATGGCTACACCTTC. Its translation: CASSMDGYTF.

The chain joins TRBV29-1 to TRBJ2-5; a weak D match, TRBD2 (7 bases). The CDR3 sequence is 12 residues long. CDR1 is SQVTM and CDR2 is ANQGSEA in the germline V gene. Deletions cut 6 bases from V and 5 bases from J, with 13 bases between. The CDR3: CSVNREGETQYF. The CDR3, as DNA: TGCAGCGTCAACAGGGAGGGGGAGACCCAGTACTTC.

The V and J genes are TRBV5-1 and TRBJ1-1, with TRBD1 as a possible D gene (6 bases). Germline CDR1 reads SGHRS; CDR2 reads YFSETQ. CDR3 length: 15 amino acids. V was trimmed by 0 bases and J by 1 base, leaving 10 bases between them. The CDR3 DNA sequence: TGCGCCAGCAGCTTGGTTGCAGGGGAGAACACTGAAGCTTTCTTT. Translation: CASSLVAGENTEAFF.

The chain combines TRBV5-6 with TRBJ1-5; 9 nucleotides agree with TRBD1. CDR3 size: 15 residues. Germline trimming cut 3 bases from V and 4 bases from J; bases unmatched to any gene: 5. The V gene's germline CDR1 is SGHDT and CDR2 YYEEEE. CDR3 nucleotides: TGTGCCAGCAGCTGGGGACAGGGAGGTAATCAGCCCCAGCATTTT. Translation: CASSWGQGGNQPQHF.

The V and J genes are TRBV28 and TRBJ2-3; 10 bases align to TRBD2. The V and J ends lost 4 bases and 4 bases, in that order; junction bases with no gene match: 8. CDR1 MDHEN and CDR2 SYDVKM come from the germline V gene. The CDR3 totals 16 residues. The CDR3 nucleotides read TGTGCCAGCAGTTCGCTAGCGGGAGTTAGCCCAGATACGCAGTATTTT. Its translation: CASSSLAGVSPDTQYF.

This clone was detected only once. DNA of the CDR3: TGCGCCAGCAGCCCCTTGGGGGCCAACGTCCTGACTTTC. Its translation: CASSPLGANVLTF. This chain connects TRBV4-1 to TRBJ2-6, with D uncertain. The ends were cut back, 4 bases at V and 4 bases at J, with 5 bases in the middle. CDR1 MGHRA and CDR2 YSYEKL come from the germline V gene. This CDR3 has 13 amino acids.

The chain couples TRBV6-5 to TRBJ2-7; D gene unclear. This CDR3 has 13 amino acids. Germline V CDR1 and CDR2: MNHEY, SVGAGI. The V and J ends lost 2 bases and 0 bases respectively, with 5 bases between them. CDR3 in DNA: TGTGCCAGCAGTTACGGCAACTCCTACGAGCAGTACTTC. Protein product: CASSYGNSYEQYF.

V gene TRBV6-1 combines with J gene TRBJ2-7; 10 bases map to TRBD1. In germline, CDR1 is MNHNS, CDR2 SASEGT. CDR3 length: 14 amino acids. Trimming cost V 4 bases and J 5 bases; bases outside gene matches: 5. CDR3 DNA sequence: TGTGCCAGCAGTGGACAGGGGGCCAGGAACGAGCAGTACGTC. Translation: CASSGQGARNEQYV.

The V gene is TRBV5-1, the J gene TRBJ1-1; D possibly corresponds to TRBD1 (5 bases). Germline V CDR1 and CDR2: SGHRS, YFSETQ. V lost 0 bases to trimming and J lost 1 base, with 10 bases between them. The CDR3 sequence is 15 residues long. Written as DNA, the CDR3 is TGCGCCAGCAGCTTGGTTCCAGGGCCGAACACTGAAGCTTTCTTT. Translating it yields CASSLVPGPNTEAFF.

This clone has a handful of counts. The chain uses TRBV7-9 and TRBJ1-1; a possible D gene is TRBD1 (5 bases). V lost 2 bases to trimming and J lost 5 bases, with 9 bases between them. The CDR3 consists of 13 residues. From germline, CDR1 is SEHNR and CDR2 FQNEAQ (reference sequence). The CDR3 DNA reads as TGTGCCAGCAGCTTACCAGGGAGGACTGAAGCTTTCTTT. This translates into CASSLPGRTEAFF.

The chain joins TRBV6-5 to TRBJ1-5; D unresolved. Germline-derived CDR1 and CDR2 are MNHEY and SVGAGI. Trimming pared 5 bases from V and 3 bases from J, leaving 8 bases between. This CDR3 has 13 amino acids. DNA of the CDR3: TGTGCCAGCAGTGAGTCCCCCAATCAGCCCCAGCATTTT. As protein: CASSESPNQPQHF.

The V call is TRBV6-5, the J call TRBJ2-5, with a possible D match to TRBD2 (5 bases). This CDR3 contains 15 residues. Germline-derived CDR1 and CDR2 are MNHEY and SVGAGI. The V and J ends lost 6 bases and 5 bases respectively, with 19 bases between them. CDR3 sequence: CASSKRNWGGETQYF. The CDR3 DNA sequence: TGTGCCAGCAGCAAGCGGAACTGGGGTGGGGAGACCCAGTACTTC.

The CDR3 region has the DNA TGTGCCAGCAGTTTGGGACTAGCGGGGGGGGCCCAGTACTTC. This translates into CASSLGLAGGAQYF. This chain joins TRBV28 and TRBJ2-5, with 16 bases identical to TRBD2. Germline V lookup: CDR1 MDHEN, CDR2 SYDVKM. After removal of 3 bases from V and 9 bases from J, the junction contained 1 base not matched to a gene. This CDR3 has 14 residues.